This paragraph reports one T cell receptor beta chain. Its antigen is undetermined. After isolation, RNA underwent reverse transcription to generate cDNA as the sequencing template. Clones were read by immunoSEQ multiplex PCR, and TCRdb kept only the in-frame ones, dropping some. The top ten hold 13% of the sample, which has some 150,000 clones, approximately 90% seen once. Treatment here: oral pan-JAK inhibitor, 5-10 mg twice daily. The data were taken from a study of CD8+ T cells in alopecia areata. For the study at large: Affected scalp percentage set treated patients' severity scores.

Whole-study findings and limits: In scalp, tofacitinib significantly decreased clonality and expanded CD8+ clones among the top 100. A great number of expanded lesional clones endured in scalp and blood during tofacitinib.

The germline V gene encodes CDR1 MGHRA and CDR2 YSYEKL. CDR3 length: 13 amino acids. Trimming took 1 base from V and 3 from J, leaving 7 bases between them. Sequences were derived from CD8+ T cells sorted from blood, sampled at week 4, from a patient treated with tofacitinib. The sequence was obtained from a human donor with alopecia areata. The chain has TRBV4-1 and TRBJ2-7; D ambiguous. CDR3 residues: CASSQVNSYEQYF. Written as DNA, the CDR3 is TGCGCCAGCAGCCAAGTTAATAGCTACGAGCAGTACTTC.